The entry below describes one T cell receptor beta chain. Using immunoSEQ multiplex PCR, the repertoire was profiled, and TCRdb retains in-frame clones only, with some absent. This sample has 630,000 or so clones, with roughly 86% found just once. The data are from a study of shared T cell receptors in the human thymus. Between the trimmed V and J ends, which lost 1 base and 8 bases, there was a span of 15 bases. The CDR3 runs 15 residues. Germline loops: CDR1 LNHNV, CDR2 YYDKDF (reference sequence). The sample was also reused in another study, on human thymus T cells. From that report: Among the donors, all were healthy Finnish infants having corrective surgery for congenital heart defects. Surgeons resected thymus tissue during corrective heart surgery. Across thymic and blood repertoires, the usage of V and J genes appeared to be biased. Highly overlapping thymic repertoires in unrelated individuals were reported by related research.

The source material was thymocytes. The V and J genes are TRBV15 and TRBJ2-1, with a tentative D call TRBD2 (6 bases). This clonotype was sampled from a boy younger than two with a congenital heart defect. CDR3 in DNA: TGTGCCACCAGCAGAGGGAGCGGGTACTTAGATGAGCAGTTCTTC. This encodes CATSRGSGYLDEQFF.